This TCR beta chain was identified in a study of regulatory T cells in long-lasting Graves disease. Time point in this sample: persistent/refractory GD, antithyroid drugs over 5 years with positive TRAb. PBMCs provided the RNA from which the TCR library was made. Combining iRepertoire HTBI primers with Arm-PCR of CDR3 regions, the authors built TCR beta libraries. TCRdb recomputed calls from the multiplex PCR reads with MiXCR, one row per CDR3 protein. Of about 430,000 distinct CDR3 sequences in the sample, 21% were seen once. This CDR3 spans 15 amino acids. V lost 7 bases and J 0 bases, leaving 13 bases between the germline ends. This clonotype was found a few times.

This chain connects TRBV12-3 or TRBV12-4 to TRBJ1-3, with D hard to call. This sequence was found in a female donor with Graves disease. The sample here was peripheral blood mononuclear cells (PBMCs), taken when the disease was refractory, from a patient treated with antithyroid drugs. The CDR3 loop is CASTSADGSGNTIYF. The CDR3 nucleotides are TGTGCCAGCACCTCCGCGGACGGCTCTGGAAACACCATATATTTT.